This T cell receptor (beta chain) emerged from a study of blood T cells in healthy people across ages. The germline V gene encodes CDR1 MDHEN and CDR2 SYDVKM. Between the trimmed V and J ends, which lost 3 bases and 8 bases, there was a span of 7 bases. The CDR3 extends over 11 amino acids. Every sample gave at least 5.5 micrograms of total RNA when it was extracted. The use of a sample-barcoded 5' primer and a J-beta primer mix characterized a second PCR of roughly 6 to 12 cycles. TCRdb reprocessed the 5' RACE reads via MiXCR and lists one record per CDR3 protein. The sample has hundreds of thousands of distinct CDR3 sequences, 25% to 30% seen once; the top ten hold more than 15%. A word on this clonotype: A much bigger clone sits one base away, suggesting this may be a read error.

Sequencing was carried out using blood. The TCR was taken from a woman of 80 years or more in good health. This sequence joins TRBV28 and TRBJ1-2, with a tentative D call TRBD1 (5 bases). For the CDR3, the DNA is TGTGCCAGCAGTTTCAGGGAGGGCTACACCTTC. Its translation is CASSFREGYTF.